This TCR beta chain emerged from a study of T cell responses to AZD1222 COVID-19 vaccine. The data were produced by immunoSEQ multiplex PCR, yet TCRdb's version contains in-frame clones alone and is incomplete. Of around 140,000 clones in the sample, roughly 89% are singletons; the top ten hold about 1.5%. General study results and limits: No repertoire was sampled before or during the peak T cell response, only after it. Seropositive at baseline were only 5 or 6 AZD1222 recipients.

CDR3 size: 13 residues. Germline CDR1 is SEHNR and CDR2 is FQNEAQ (reference sequence). Trimming took 5 bases from V and 3 from J, leaving 10 bases between them. On this clone: Its antigen is undetermined.

The chain recombines TRBV7-9 with TRBJ1-1, with D perhaps TRBD1 (5 bases). The sequences come from peripheral blood, collected on day 0 of AZD1222 vaccination. The TCR originated in an adult in good health. The CDR3 sequence: CASSLDSYTEAFF. The CDR3 region has the DNA TGTGCCAGCAGCCTAGACAGCTACACTGAAGCTTTCTTT.